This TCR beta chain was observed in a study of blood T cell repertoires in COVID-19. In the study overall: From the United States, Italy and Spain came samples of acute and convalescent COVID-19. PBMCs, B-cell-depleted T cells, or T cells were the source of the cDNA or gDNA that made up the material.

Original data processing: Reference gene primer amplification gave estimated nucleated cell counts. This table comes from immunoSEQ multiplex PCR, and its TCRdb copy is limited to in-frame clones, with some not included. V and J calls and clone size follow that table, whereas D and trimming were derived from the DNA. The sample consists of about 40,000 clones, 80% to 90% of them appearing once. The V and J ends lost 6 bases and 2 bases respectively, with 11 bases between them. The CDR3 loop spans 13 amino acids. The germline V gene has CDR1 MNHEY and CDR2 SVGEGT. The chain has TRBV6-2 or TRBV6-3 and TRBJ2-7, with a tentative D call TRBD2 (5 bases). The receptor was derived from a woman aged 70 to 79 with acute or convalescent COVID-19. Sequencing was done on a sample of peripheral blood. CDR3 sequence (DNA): TGTGCCAGCAGCCGAACCGGGGCCTACGAGCAGTACGTC. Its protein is CASSRTGAYEQYV.